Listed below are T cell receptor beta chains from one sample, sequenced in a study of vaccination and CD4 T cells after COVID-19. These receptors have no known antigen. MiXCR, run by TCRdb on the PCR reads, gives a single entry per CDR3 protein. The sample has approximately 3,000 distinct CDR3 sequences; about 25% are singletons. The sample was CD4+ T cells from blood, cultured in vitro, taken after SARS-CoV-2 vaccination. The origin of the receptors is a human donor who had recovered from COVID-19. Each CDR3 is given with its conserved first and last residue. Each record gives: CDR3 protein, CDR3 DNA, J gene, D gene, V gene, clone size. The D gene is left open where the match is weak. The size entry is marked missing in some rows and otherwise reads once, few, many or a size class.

CSASTLNNENQPQHF | TGCAGTGCCTCAACCTTAAACAATGAAAATCAGCCCCAGCATTTT | TRBJ1-5 | . | TRBV20-1 | few
CASSPGNQPQHF | TGTGCCAGCAGTCCAGGGAATCAGCCCCAGCATTTT | TRBJ1-5 | . | TRBV28 | .
CASSLRGETQYF | TGTGCCAGCAGCTTAAGGGGAGAGACCCAGTACTTC | TRBJ2-5 | . | TRBV7-2 | medium-sized
CSARASLNEQFF | TGCAGTGCTAGAGCCAGTTTAAATGAGCAGTTCTTC | TRBJ2-1 | . | TRBV20-1 | few
CASRSTRGGYTF | TGTGCCAGCAGATCAACTAGGGGAGGCTACACCTTC | TRBJ1-2 | . | TRBV28 | large
CASSLNAGGAGGYTF | TGTGCCAGCAGCTTAAATGCGGGAGGGGCCGGTGGCTACACCTTC | TRBJ1-2 | . | TRBV7-3 | .
CSVGGAYYNEQFF | TGCAGTGTAGGGGGTGCCTACTACAATGAGCAGTTCTTC | TRBJ2-1 | . | TRBV20-1 | .
CASSAQVNYGYTF | TGCGCCAGCAGCGCTCAGGTCAACTATGGCTACACCTTC | TRBJ1-2 | . | TRBV5-1 | .
CSARGQGFYNEQFF | TGCAGTGCTAGGGGACAGGGCTTCTACAATGAGCAGTTCTTC | TRBJ2-1 | TRBD1 | TRBV20-1 | .
CASSLDRRGNYGYTF | TGTGCCAGCAGCTTGGACCGCAGGGGTAACTATGGCTACACCTTC | TRBJ1-2 | . | TRBV5-4 | few
CASSQGTGELFF | TGTGCCAGCAGCCAAGGCACCGGGGAGCTGTTTTTT | TRBJ2-2 | . | TRBV7-3 | .
CSARRDRENTIYF | TGCAGTGCTAGACGGGACAGGGAAAACACCATATATTTT | TRBJ1-3 | TRBD1 | TRBV20-1 | medium-sized
CSARDVGFQETQYF | TGCAGTGCTAGAGATGTCGGGTTCCAAGAGACCCAGTACTTC | TRBJ2-5 | . | TRBV20-1 | medium-sized
CASSATGNYGYTF | TGTGCCAGCAGCGCTACAGGGAACTATGGCTACACCTTC | TRBJ1-2 | . | TRBV25-1 | .
CASSLGQGAGGYGYTF | TGTGCCAGCAGCTTGGGACAGGGGGCCGGGGGCTATGGCTACACCTTC | TRBJ1-2 | TRBD1 | TRBV7-3 | .
CASSPDDRAPYEQYF | TGCGCCAGCAGCCCCGATGACAGGGCTCCCTACGAGCAGTACTTC | TRBJ2-7 | TRBD1 | TRBV4-1 | few
CASSLGRQDYGYTF | TGTGCCAGCAGCTTAGGGAGGCAGGACTATGGCTACACCTTC | TRBJ1-2 | . | TRBV7-2 | few
CASRKTGSTEAFF | TGTGCCAGCAGGAAGACAGGGTCCACTGAAGCTTTCTTT | TRBJ1-1 | TRBD1 | TRBV6-1 | .
CSAIKAGWLAGGNEQFF | TGCAGTGCGATAAAGGCTGGTTGGCTAGCGGGGGGCAATGAGCAGTTCTTC | TRBJ2-1 | TRBD2 | TRBV20-1 | few
CASSLFPGMGQETQYF | TGTGCCAGCAGCTTGTTTCCAGGGATGGGGCAAGAGACCCAGTACTTC | TRBJ2-5 | . | TRBV5-6 | few
CASTRGRQPQHF | TGTGCCAGCACCCGGGGGCGTCAGCCCCAGCATTTT | TRBJ1-5 | . | TRBV7-9 | few
CASSSTGEGGANVLTF | TGTGCCAGCAGCTCGACAGGGGAAGGTGGGGCCAACGTCCTGACTTTC | TRBJ2-6 | TRBD1 | TRBV7-9 | few
CASSLLQHTGELFF | TGTGCCAGCAGCTTATTACAGCACACCGGGGAGCTGTTTTTT | TRBJ2-2 | . | TRBV7-3 | .
CASSLEGATSNQPQHF | TGTGCCAGCAGTCTGGAGGGGGCAACTAGCAATCAGCCCCAGCATTTT | TRBJ1-5 | TRBD1 | TRBV28 | .
CASSLGGRSEQYF | TGTGCCAGCAGTTTGGGAGGGAGGAGCGAGCAGTACTTC | TRBJ2-7 | TRBD2 | TRBV27 | few
CSAPDPGQTYNEQFF | TGCAGTGCTCCCGACCCGGGACAGACTTACAATGAGCAGTTCTTC | TRBJ2-1 | TRBD1 | TRBV20-1 | .
CASSTRGTAMNTEAFF | TGTGCCAGCAGTACCAGAGGGACGGCGATGAACACTGAAGCTTTCTTT | TRBJ1-1 | . | TRBV27 | .
CASSFSSLGDQPQHF | TGTGCCAGCAGTTTTAGCTCGTTGGGGGATCAGCCCCAGCATTTT | TRBJ1-5 | . | TRBV28 | .
CASRLTSGSENIQYF | TGTGCCAGCAGACTGACTAGCGGGTCGGAAAACATTCAGTACTTC | TRBJ2-4 | TRBD2 | TRBV6-4 | few
CSAREVGSQPQHF | TGCAGTGCTAGAGAGGTGGGGAGCCAGCCCCAGCATTTT | TRBJ1-5 | . | TRBV20-1 | medium-sized
CASSAHTTGQTQYF | TGTGCCAGCAGCGCCCATACCACCGGGCAGACCCAGTACTTC | TRBJ2-5 | . | TRBV5-5 | .
CASSYSTGNNSPLHF | TGTGCCAGCAGCTACTCGACAGGGAATAATTCACCCCTCCACTTT | TRBJ1-6 | TRBD1 | TRBV6-5 | few
CASSQDGGGGGRDTQYF | TGTGCCAGCAGCCAAGATGGGGGCGGCGGGGGCAGAGATACGCAGTATTTT | TRBJ2-3 | . | TRBV4-2 | .
CASSPYAGYEQYF | TGTGCCAGCAGCCCCTACGCAGGTTACGAGCAGTACTTC | TRBJ2-7 | . | TRBV7-3 | medium-sized
CASSNPPGGDPETQYF | TGTGCCAGTAGTAATCCCCCCGGGGGGGACCCCGAGACCCAGTACTTC | TRBJ2-5 | TRBD2 | TRBV19 | few
CASSYSVGQLINQPQHF | TGTGCCAGCAGTTACTCTGTAGGACAGCTAATCAATCAGCCCCAGCATTTT | TRBJ1-5 | . | TRBV6-2/TRBV6-3 | .
CSAGGQTYEQYF | TGCAGTGCTGGGGGACAGACCTACGAGCAGTACTTC | TRBJ2-7 | TRBD1 | TRBV20-1 | medium-sized
CSANRVGGYTF | TGCAGTGCTAACAGGGTGGGAGGCTACACCTTC | TRBJ1-2 | . | TRBV20-1 | medium-sized
CASSTGGSPLHF | TGTGCCAGCAGCACAGGAGGTTCACCCCTCCACTTT | TRBJ1-6 | . | TRBV7-8 | medium-sized
CASSIRQTSGANVLTF | TGTGCCAGCAGCATCCGACAGACCTCTGGGGCCAACGTCCTGACTTTC | TRBJ2-6 | . | TRBV7-9 | .
CASSYSSGVRKETQYF | TGTGCCAGCAGTTACTCGTCGGGGGTACGAAAAGAGACCCAGTACTTC | TRBJ2-5 | . | TRBV6-5 | medium-sized
CASSSFGGYNEQFF | TGTGCCAGCAGCTCCTTCGGGGGCTACAATGAGCAGTTCTTC | TRBJ2-1 | . | TRBV6-2/TRBV6-3 | .
CASRQGQDYEQYF | TGTGCCAGCAGGCAGGGACAGGACTACGAGCAGTACTTC | TRBJ2-7 | TRBD1 | TRBV5-4 | medium-sized
CASSLDRTSNQPQHF | TGTGCCAGCAGCTTAGACAGGACGAGCAATCAGCCCCAGCATTTT | TRBJ1-5 | . | TRBV7-2 | few
CASSAREGALSGYTF | TGTGCCAGCAGTGCCCGAGAAGGCGCCCTTTCGGGCTACACCTTC | TRBJ1-2 | . | TRBV6-1 | large
CASSSGGFIDTQYF | TGTGCCAGCAGCTCAGGGGGGTTTATAGATACGCAGTATTTT | TRBJ2-3 | . | TRBV7-3 | .
CASSRGEYSNQPQHF | TGTGCCAGCAGTCGTGGGGAATATAGCAATCAGCCCCAGCATTTT | TRBJ1-5 | . | TRBV6-1 | few
CASSERKALHF | TGTGCCAGCAGTGAGAGGAAGGCCCTCCACTTT | TRBJ1-6 | . | TRBV2 | .
CASSPNQGRSTEAFF | TGTGCCAGCAGTCCTAATCAGGGTAGGAGCACTGAAGCTTTCTTT | TRBJ1-1 | . | TRBV28 | medium-sized
CASSLVHEGAEAFF | TGTGCCAGCAGCTTAGTGCATGAGGGCGCTGAAGCTTTCTTT | TRBJ1-1 | . | TRBV7-6 | few
CASNRRRAKAYEQYF | TGTGCCAGCAACCGCAGGAGGGCGAAAGCCTACGAGCAGTACTTC | TRBJ2-7 | . | TRBV6-2/TRBV6-3 | .
CASSYSGNSGANVLTF | TGTGCCAGCAGTTACTCGGGCAACTCTGGGGCCAACGTCCTGACTTTC | TRBJ2-6 | . | TRBV6-5 | once
CASSQGHDQPQHF | TGTGCCAGCTCCCAGGGCCACGATCAGCCCCAGCATTTT | TRBJ1-5 | . | TRBV18 | .
CASSFLVYEQYF | TGTGCCAGCAGCTTTCTGGTCTACGAGCAGTACTTC | TRBJ2-7 | . | TRBV7-9 | few
CSARVNYGYTF | TGCAGTGCTAGAGTCAACTATGGCTACACCTTC | TRBJ1-2 | . | TRBV20-1 | medium-sized